Following are 3 T cell receptor beta chains from one sample sequenced in a study of T cell repertoires in cytomegalovirus infection. For these TCRs, the target antigens are not known. TCRdb analysed the reads with MiXCR anew, one entry per CDR3 protein. The top ten clones hold roughly 15% of a sample with hundreds of thousands of distinct CDR3 sequences, around a third of them seen once. This specimen consisted of cultured PBMCs, obtained from culture after CMV antigen stimulation. The source of these receptors is a human donor in good health (CMV status not recorded). Some clones in this sample may be carry-over from other donors' samples.

The table lists this clonotype with a few counts. The chain recombines TRBV7-9 with TRBJ1-1, with a weak D call TRBD1 (5 bases). The V gene's germline CDR1 is SEHNR and CDR2 FQNEAQ (reference sequence). Deletions cut 5 bases from V and 8 bases from J, with 9 bases between. The CDR3 has 11 amino acids. CDR3 bases: TGTGCCAGCAGCCTAACAGGAGAAGCTTTCTTT. This encodes CASSLTGEAFF.

The chain links TRBV20-1 to TRBJ2-1; 7 nucleotides match TRBD2. The V segment lost 3 bases and the J segment 10 bases; nucleotides outside the gene matches: 0. Germline V gene sequence: CDR1 DFQATT, CDR2 SNEGSKA (reference sequence). This CDR3 has 10 residues. CDR3 in amino acids: CSASGREQFF. The DNA of the CDR3 is TGCAGTGCTAGCGGGAGGGAGCAGTTCTTC.

This chain joins TRBV30 and TRBJ1-1; D remains unclear. The CDR3 is made up of 15 amino acids. The ends were cut back, 2 bases at V and 0 bases at J, with 13 bases in the middle. CDR1 is GTSNPN, CDR2 SVGIG, per germline (reference sequence). CDR3 residues: CAWSQASHLNTEAFF. The CDR3 coding sequence is TGTGCCTGGAGTCAAGCCAGCCACTTGAACACTGAAGCTTTCTTT.